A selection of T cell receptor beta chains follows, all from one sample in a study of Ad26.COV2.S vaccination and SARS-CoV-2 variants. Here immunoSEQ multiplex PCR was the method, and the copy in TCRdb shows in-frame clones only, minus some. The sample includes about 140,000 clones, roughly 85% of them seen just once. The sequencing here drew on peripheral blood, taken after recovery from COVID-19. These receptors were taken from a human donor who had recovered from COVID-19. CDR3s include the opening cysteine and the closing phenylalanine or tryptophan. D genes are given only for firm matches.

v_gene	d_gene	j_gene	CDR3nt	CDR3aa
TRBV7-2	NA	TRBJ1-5	TGTGCCAGCAGCCCATACAGGGAGATGGGCAATCAGCCCCAGCATTTT	CASSPYREMGNQPQHF
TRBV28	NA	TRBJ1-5	TGTGCCAGCACCGGGCAGGCAGGTCAGCCCCAGCATTTT	CASTGQAGQPQHF
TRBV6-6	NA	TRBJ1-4	TGTGCCAGCAGTATACAGGGAGCTGTGGAACTGTTTTTT	CASSIQGAVELFF
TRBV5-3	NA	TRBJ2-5	TGTGCCCGTAGCCGTGGGGTCGGGGAAGAAGAGACCCAGTACTTC	CARSRGVGEEETQYF
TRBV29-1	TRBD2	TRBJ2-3	TGCAGCGTTGGGCGGGGGGAGGTAGATACGCAGTATTTT	CSVGRGEVDTQYF
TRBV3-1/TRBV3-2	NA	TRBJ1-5	TGTGCCAGCAGCCTCGGGACGGACAATCAGCCCCAGCATTTT	CASSLGTDNQPQHF
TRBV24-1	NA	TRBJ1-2	TGTGCCACCAGTGATTCTAGAAGGGGAGCGAACTATGGCTACACCTTC	CATSDSRRGANYGYTF
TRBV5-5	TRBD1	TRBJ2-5	TGTGCCAGCAGCTTTTTGACAGGGGTGGTGACCCAGTACTTC	CASSFLTGVVTQYF
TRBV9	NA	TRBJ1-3	TGTGCCAGCAGCCCGGCGGGACTTTCTGGAAACACCATATATTTT	CASSPAGLSGNTIYF
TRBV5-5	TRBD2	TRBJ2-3	TGTGCCAGCATCCCCCTCGGGACTAGGAGCACAGATACGCAGTATTTT	CASIPLGTRSTDTQYF
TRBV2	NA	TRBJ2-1	TGTGCCAGCAGTGAAGGTACCGGGTCGGGTGAGCAGTTCTTC	CASSEGTGSGEQFF
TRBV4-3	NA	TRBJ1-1	TGCGCCAGCAGCCAATCTACAGGGAGCACTGAAGCTTTCTTT	CASSQSTGSTEAFF